The sequence of this T cell receptor beta chain was determined in a study of shared clonotypes between healthy human individuals. How the authors handled the data: There were no quality scores in the junction-only immunoSEQ sequences, so filtering differed. Generated by immunoSEQ multiplex PCR, the TCRdb table keeps only in-frame clones and is missing some. Clone size and the V and J calls come from that table; the DNA yielded D and trimming. The table has roughly 1.5 million clones, 95% to 99% seen once. Trimming pared 3 bases from V and 8 bases from J, leaving 17 bases between. The germline V gene encodes CDR1 SGHDN and CDR2 FVKESK. This CDR3 is 15 amino acids long.

This TCR was recovered from a man aged 30-40 years in good health. The rearrangement links TRBV14 to TRBJ2-1; D is ambiguous. Sequenced: naive CD4+ T cells sorted from blood. This sample's subset: CD45RA+ positively selected. The CDR3 nucleotides are TGTGCCAGCAGCCACAGTTTCCCTAGGGTCGATGAGCAGTTCTTC. Encoded protein: CASSHSFPRVDEQFF.